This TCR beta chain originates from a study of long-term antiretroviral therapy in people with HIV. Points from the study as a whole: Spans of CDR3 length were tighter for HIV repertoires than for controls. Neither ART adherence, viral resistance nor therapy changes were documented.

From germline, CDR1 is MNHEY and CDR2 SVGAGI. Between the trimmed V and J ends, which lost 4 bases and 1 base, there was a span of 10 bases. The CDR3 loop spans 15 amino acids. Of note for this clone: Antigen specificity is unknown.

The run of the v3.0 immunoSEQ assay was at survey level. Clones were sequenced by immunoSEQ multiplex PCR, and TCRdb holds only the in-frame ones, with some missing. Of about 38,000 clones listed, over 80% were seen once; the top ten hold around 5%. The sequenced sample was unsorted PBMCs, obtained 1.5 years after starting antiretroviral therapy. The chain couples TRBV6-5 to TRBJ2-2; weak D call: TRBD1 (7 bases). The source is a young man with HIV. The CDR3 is CASSWGDRNTGELFF. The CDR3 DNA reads TGTGCCAGCAGTTGGGGGGACAGGAACACCGGGGAGCTGTTTTTT.